This passage covers 15 T cell receptor beta chains from one sample sequenced in a study of beta chain features in type 1 diabetes (dated by TCRdb to 2016 to 2018). The method was the immunoSEQ multiplex PCR assay. All of the isolated RNA was reverse transcribed with the High Capacity cDNA Reverse Transcription Kit, so expressed TCRB transcripts were sequenced. What TCRdb holds here is the immuneACCESS table cut down to in-frame rearrangements. Part of the clones is not present; checked against another copy, under half of the missing clones reflect an unresolved V gene, and the others are unexplained. Here the sample has around 250,000 clones; 27% occur a single time. Clones ranked in the top ten supply more than 3% of the sample. Sequenced material: central memory CD4+ T cells from blood. The origin of the receptors is a man aged 30 to 39 in good health.

Of note for this clone: Within the sample, other DNA sequences also encode this same CDR3. V gene TRBV29-1 combines with J gene TRBJ2-7; perhaps TRBD2 as D (6 bases). Germline V gene lookup returns CDR1 SQVTM and CDR2 ANQGSEA. CDR3 size: 11 residues. The CDR3 loop is CSGTSSDEQYF. CDR3 nucleotide sequence: TGCTCGGGCACTAGCTCGGACGAGCAGTACTTC.

This chain uses TRBV5-6 with TRBJ2-1; TRBD2 matches at 9 bases. V shed 6 bases, J shed 7 bases, and the junction held 8 bases outside the gene matches. The CDR3 spans 14 residues. Germline lookup yields CDR1 SGHDT and CDR2 YYEEEE. CDR3 protein: CASTIGGLANEQFF. The CDR3, as DNA: TGTGCCAGCACCATAGGGGGACTAGCTAATGAGCAGTTCTTC.

The chain links TRBV10-1 to TRBJ2-1, with TRBD2 matching 12 bases. The CDR3 sequence is 15 residues long. Germline V gene data show CDR1 as WNHNN and CDR2 as SYGVQD (reference sequence). V gave up 4 bases and J gave up 7 bases; unmatched junction bases: 5. CDR3 region: CASSGLAGGKNEQFF. The CDR3 DNA is TGCGCCAGCAGTGGGCTAGCGGGAGGGAAAAATGAGCAGTTCTTC.

This chain joins TRBV25-1 and TRBJ2-3; D remains ambiguous. V lost 2 bases, J lost 0 bases, and 9 bases lay in between. This CDR3 has 15 residues. The germline CDR1 and CDR2 sequences are MGHDK and SYGVNS. CDR3 coding DNA: TGTGCCAGCAGTGAAGACTTAACTAGCACAGATACGCAGTATTTT. This codes for CASSEDLTSTDTQYF.

This chain uses TRBV6-5 with TRBJ2-5; no clear D. The CDR3 sequence is 11 residues long. The germline V gene encodes CDR1 MNHEY and CDR2 SVGAGI. V shed 7 bases and J shed 4 bases, with 7 bases lying between them. CDR3 protein: CASTRGETQYF. The CDR3 region has the DNA TGTGCCAGCACCCGAGGAGAGACCCAGTACTTC.

The gene calls are TRBV30 and TRBJ1-1; D not resolved. Between the trimmed V and J ends, which lost 0 bases and 6 bases, there was a span of 11 bases. The germline V gene encodes CDR1 GTSNPN and CDR2 SVGIG (reference sequence). The CDR3 is 13 amino acids. The CDR3 nucleotides read TGTGCCTGGAGTGTAAGTCGGCAGGCTGAAGCTTTCTTT. Translation gives CAWSVSRQAEAFF.

This clone appeared a few times. The chain carries TRBV6-5 and TRBJ2-1; no reliable D call. The CDR3 spans 12 residues. Per germline, CDR1 MNHEY and CDR2 SVGAGI. V was trimmed by 11 bases and J by 6 bases, leaving 14 bases between them. In nucleotides, the CDR3 is TGTGCCTCCTCACGCCGCGCCAATGAGCAGTTCTTC. Amino acids: CASSRRANEQFF.

This clone was counted only a few times. V is TRBV11-2 and J is TRBJ2-3; 12 bases match TRBD2. The CDR3 has 15 amino acids. V trimming: 4 bases; J trimming: 4 bases; junction bases outside the gene matches: 3. The germline V gene has CDR1 SGHAT and CDR2 FQNNGV. DNA of the CDR3: TGTGCCAGCAGCTCTAGCGGGGGGGCCGCAGATACGCAGTATTTT. This translates into CASSSSGGAADTQYF.

This clone was seen more than once but under ten times. The chain recombines TRBV15 with TRBJ2-3, with a weak D call TRBD1 (6 bases). V was pared by 2 bases and J by 2 bases, with 11 bases between. CDR1 LNHNV and CDR2 YYDKDF come from the germline V gene (reference sequence). CDR3 length: 15 amino acids. The CDR3 bases are TGTGCCACCAGCAGACGTGGGGGCCCCACAGATACGCAGTATTTT. The encoded protein is CATSRRGGPTDTQYF. Full variable domain (rest looked up from reference TRBV15 and TRBJ2-3): DAMVIQNPRYQVTQFGKPVTLSCSQTLNHNVMYWYQQKSSQAPKLLFHYYDKDFNNEADTPDNFQSRRPNTSFCFLDIRSPGLGDTAMYLCATSRRGGPTDTQYFGPGTRLTVL.

In its sample, this clone was seen a few times. CDR3 region: CASSEVWASNEQFF. The CDR3 DNA follows: TGTGCCAGCAGTGAAGTGTGGGCTTCCAATGAGCAGTTCTTC. This chain links TRBV6-1 with TRBJ2-1, with no clear D. Germline V gives CDR1 MNHNS, CDR2 SASEGT. The CDR3 totals 14 residues. The germline V and J ends were trimmed by 1 base and 6 bases, with 10 bases remaining between them.

This clone has only a few counts. This chain links TRBV30 with TRBJ1-2, with D uncertain. Trimming took off 8 bases at V and 3 bases at J, with 19 bases between the two ends. CDR1 is GTSNPN and CDR2 is SVGIG in the germline V gene (reference sequence). The CDR3 totals 14 residues. The CDR3 DNA sequence: TGTGCCATCGGAGTAAATGGCGGCTACTATGGCTACACCTTC. Translation: CAIGVNGGYYGYTF.

V gene TRBV6-5 combines with J gene TRBJ1-1; maybe TRBD1 (6 bases). Germline CDR1 MNHEY, CDR2 SVGAGI. The CDR3 contains 14 residues. Trimming took off 8 bases at V and 1 base at J, with 14 bases between the two ends. CDR3 DNA sequence: TGTGCCAGCTCCAAGGACAGACCGAACACTGAAGCTTTCTTT. This encodes CASSKDRPNTEAFF.

This chain links TRBV6-5 with TRBJ2-7, with 7 bases matching TRBD1. CDR1 and CDR2 from the germline V gene are MNHEY and SVGAGI. The CDR3 runs 15 residues. Trimming removed 2 bases from V and 5 bases from J; junction bases left unmatched: 9. The CDR3 protein is CASSYLYRGGHEQYF. The DNA of the CDR3 is TGTGCCAGCAGTTACCTTTACAGGGGTGGCCACGAGCAGTACTTC.

This clone was seen a handful of times. This chain links TRBV9 with TRBJ2-1, with D tentatively TRBD1 (5 bases). The CDR3 totals 14 residues. The germline V and J ends were trimmed by 4 bases and 3 bases, with 11 bases remaining between them. In germline, CDR1 is SGDLS, CDR2 YYNGEE. Here the CDR3 DNA reads TGTGCCAGCAGCATAGCAGGGATCTACAATGAGCAGTTCTTC. Its protein is CASSIAGIYNEQFF.

This clone came up a few times. Other DNA sequences in this sample translate to the same CDR3. The genes are TRBV7-9 and TRBJ2-5; no definite D call. The CDR3 has 12 amino acids. Trimming stripped 3 bases from V and 1 base from J, with 3 bases between. From germline, CDR1 is SEHNR and CDR2 FQNEAQ (reference sequence). In DNA form, the CDR3 reads TGTGCCAGCAGCTTTAGCCAAGAGACCCAGTACTTC. Translated, it gives CASSFSQETQYF.